The 7 T cell receptor beta chains presented below share a single source sample, sequenced in a study of blood T cell repertoires in COVID-19. Profiled with immunoSEQ multiplex PCR; TCRdb holds only in-frame clones, not every one. The table includes about 310,000 clones, about 90% detected once. Sequencing was performed on peripheral blood. The receptors derive from a woman aged 40 to 50 with COVID-19, enrolled during active disease.

The V and J genes are TRBV29-1 and TRBJ1-1; TRBD1 aligns across 9 bases. The trim removed 3 bases at V and 5 bases at J, leaving 10 bases unmatched. The CDR3 is 15 residues long. Germline assignment: CDR1 SQVTM and CDR2 ANQGSEA. Here the CDR3 reads CSVESLDRGRTEAFF. Here the CDR3 DNA reads TGCAGCGTTGAGTCTCTGGACAGGGGCAGAACTGAAGCTTTCTTT.

The V and J genes are TRBV19 and TRBJ2-7; no firm D call. Germline V lookup: CDR1 LNHDA, CDR2 SQIVND (reference sequence). V shed 3 bases and J shed 6 bases, with 6 bases lying between them. The CDR3 runs 11 residues. CDR3 loop: CASSISSEQYF. The CDR3 DNA sequence: TGTGCCAGTAGTATCTCTAGCGAGCAGTACTTC.

The chain uses TRBV5-4 and TRBJ2-2; D not resolved. Deletions cut 0 bases from V and 6 bases from J, with 9 bases between. The germline CDR1 and CDR2 sequences are SGHNT and YYREEE (reference sequence). This CDR3 spans 14 amino acids. This CDR3 reads CASSLEVQAGELFF. As DNA, the CDR3 is TGTGCCAGCAGCTTGGAGGTCCAGGCCGGGGAGCTGTTTTTT. The full variable domain, in which reference TRBV5-4 and TRBJ2-2 provide the parts outside the CDR3, is ETGVTQSPTHLIKTRGQQVTLRCSSQSGHNTVSWYQQALGQGPQFIFQYYREEENGRGNFPPRFSGLQFPNYSSELNVNALELDDSALYLCASSLEVQAGELFFGEGSRLTVL.

The V and J genes are TRBV30 and TRBJ2-5; perhaps TRBD1 as D (6 bases). Trimming shortened V by 3 bases and J by 5 bases, and 13 bases separated the two germline ends. The CDR3 length is 13 residues. Germline CDR1 and CDR2: GTSNPN and SVGIG (reference sequence). The CDR3 coding sequence is TGTGCCTGGAGCCCAGGGGTCGGGGAGACCCAGTACTTC. Its protein is CAWSPGVGETQYF.

The V call is TRBV5-4, the J call TRBJ2-1, with D perhaps matching TRBD2 (5 bases). The CDR3 is 11 residues long. Trimming removed 10 bases from V and 5 bases from J, with 10 bases in between. The V gene's germline CDR1 is SGHNT and CDR2 YYREEE (reference sequence). The CDR3 DNA follows: TGTGCCCTCGGGGATCACAATGAGCAGTTCTTC. Translated, it gives CALGDHNEQFF.

This chain links TRBV30 with TRBJ2-3; D possibly corresponds to TRBD2 (5 bases). V dropped 1 base and J dropped 3 bases, with 11 bases sitting between them. The CDR3 totals 14 residues. Germline lookup yields CDR1 GTSNPN and CDR2 SVGIG (reference sequence). CDR3 sequence: CAWSEGLQTDTQYF. The CDR3 DNA reads TGTGCCTGGAGTGAAGGACTTCAGACAGATACGCAGTATTTT. The variable domain in full, with the rest retrieved from reference TRBV30 and TRBJ2-3, is SQTIHQWPATLVQPVGSPLSLECTVEGTSNPNLYWYRQAAGRGLQLLFYSVGIGQISSEVPQNLSASRPQDRQFILSSKKLLLSDSGFYLCAWSEGLQTDTQYFGPGTRLTVL.

The chain combines TRBV11-2 with TRBJ2-7; TRBD2 might be the D (6 bases). V was clipped by 1 base and J by 3 bases, with 16 bases between them. This CDR3 has 16 amino acids. Germline values: CDR1 SGHAT, CDR2 FQNNGV. CDR3 DNA sequence: TGTGCCAGCAGCTTAGCTCGCGGCGGGGCATTCTACGAGCAGTACTTC. Its translation is CASSLARGGAFYEQYF.